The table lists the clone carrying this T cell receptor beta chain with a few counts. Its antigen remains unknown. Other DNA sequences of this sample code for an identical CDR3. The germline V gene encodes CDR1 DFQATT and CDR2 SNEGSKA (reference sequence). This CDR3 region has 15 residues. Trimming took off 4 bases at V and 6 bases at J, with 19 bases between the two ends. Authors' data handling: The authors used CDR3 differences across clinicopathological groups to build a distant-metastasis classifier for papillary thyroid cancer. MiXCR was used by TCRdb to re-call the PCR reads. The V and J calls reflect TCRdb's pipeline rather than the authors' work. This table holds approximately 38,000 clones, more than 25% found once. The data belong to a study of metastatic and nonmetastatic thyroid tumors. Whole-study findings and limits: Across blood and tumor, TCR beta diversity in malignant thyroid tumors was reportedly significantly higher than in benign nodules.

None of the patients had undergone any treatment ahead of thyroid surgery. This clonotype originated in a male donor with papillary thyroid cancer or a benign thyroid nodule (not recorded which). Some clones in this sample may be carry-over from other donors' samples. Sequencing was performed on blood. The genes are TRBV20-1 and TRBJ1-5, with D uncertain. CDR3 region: CSATISTASRQPQHF. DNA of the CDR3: TGCAGTGCTACAATCAGTACAGCCTCCCGTCAGCCCCAGCATTTT.